This TCR beta chain was sequenced for a study of T cell responses to AZD1222 COVID-19 vaccine. Notes on the study in general: Vaccination with two AZD1222 doses was followed by a rise in Spike-specific TCR breadth and depth. Just a handful of AZD1222 recipients tested seropositive at baseline. Mapped onto spike, vaccine-associated CD4 TCRs spanned it and were dominant at 160-218 and 743-854.

This clone is a singleton in its sample. Its specificity is not known. The assay was immunoSEQ multiplex PCR, and TCRdb's table has in-frame clones only and misses some. The table has approximately 120,000 clones, about nine tenths seen once. The TCR sequence derives from an adult in good health. Specimen: peripheral blood, collected on day 0 of AZD1222 vaccination.

CDR3 in amino acids: CASRSTNTGELFF. The CDR3 DNA reads TGTGCCAGCAGAAGCACGAACACCGGGGAGCTGTTTTTT. This chain connects TRBV4-2 to TRBJ2-2; no definite D call. Trimming removed 6 bases at V and 0 bases at J, with 5 bases between. Germline CDR1 LGHNA, CDR2 YNFKEQ. The CDR3 runs to 13 residues.